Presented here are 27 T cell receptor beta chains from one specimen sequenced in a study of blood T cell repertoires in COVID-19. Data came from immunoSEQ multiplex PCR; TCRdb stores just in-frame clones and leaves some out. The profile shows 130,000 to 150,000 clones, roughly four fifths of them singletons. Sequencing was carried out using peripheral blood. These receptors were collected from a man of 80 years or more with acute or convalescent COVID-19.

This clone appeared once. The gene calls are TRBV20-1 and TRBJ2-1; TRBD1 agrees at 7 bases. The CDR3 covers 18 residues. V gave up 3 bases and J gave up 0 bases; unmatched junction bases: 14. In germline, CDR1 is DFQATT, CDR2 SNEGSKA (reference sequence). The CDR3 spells CSASSRVPQGSSYNEQFF. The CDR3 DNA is TGCAGTGCTAGTTCTAGGGTCCCACAGGGGAGCTCCTACAATGAGCAGTTCTTC.

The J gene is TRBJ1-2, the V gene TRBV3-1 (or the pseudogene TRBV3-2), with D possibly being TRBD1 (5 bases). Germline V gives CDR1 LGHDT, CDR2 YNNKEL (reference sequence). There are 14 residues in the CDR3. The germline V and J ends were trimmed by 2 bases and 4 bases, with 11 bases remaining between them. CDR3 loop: CASSQLGPRYGYTF. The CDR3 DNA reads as TGTGCCAGCAGCCAATTGGGGCCGCGCTATGGCTACACCTTC.

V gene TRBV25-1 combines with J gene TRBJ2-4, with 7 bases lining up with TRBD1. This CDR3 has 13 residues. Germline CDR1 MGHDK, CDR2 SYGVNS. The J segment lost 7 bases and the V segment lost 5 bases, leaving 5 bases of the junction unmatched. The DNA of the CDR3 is TGTGCCAGCAGTTCAACAGGGGTGAACATTCAGTACTTC. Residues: CASSSTGVNIQYF.

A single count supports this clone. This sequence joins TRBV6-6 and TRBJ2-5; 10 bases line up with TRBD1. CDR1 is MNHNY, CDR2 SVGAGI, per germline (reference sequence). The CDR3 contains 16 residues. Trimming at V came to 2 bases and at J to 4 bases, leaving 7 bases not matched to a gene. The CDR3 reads CASSYAGTGDAETQYF. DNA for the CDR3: TGTGCCAGCAGTTACGCCGGGACAGGGGACGCAGAGACCCAGTACTTC.

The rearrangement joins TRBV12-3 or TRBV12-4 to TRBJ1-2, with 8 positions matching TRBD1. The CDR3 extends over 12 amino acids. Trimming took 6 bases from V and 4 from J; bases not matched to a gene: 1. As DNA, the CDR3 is TGTGCCAGCAGCCAGGGGGCCTATGGCTACACCTTC. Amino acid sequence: CASSQGAYGYTF.

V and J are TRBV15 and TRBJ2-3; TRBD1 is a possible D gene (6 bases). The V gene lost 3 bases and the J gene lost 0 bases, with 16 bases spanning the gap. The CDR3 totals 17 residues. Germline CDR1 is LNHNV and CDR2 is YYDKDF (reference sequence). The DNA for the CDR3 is TGTGCCACCAGCAGGGCCCAGGGGAGATTGAGCACAGATACGCAGTATTTT. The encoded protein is CATSRAQGRLSTDTQYF. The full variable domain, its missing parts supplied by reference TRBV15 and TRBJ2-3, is DAMVIQNPRYQVTQFGKPVTLSCSQTLNHNVMYWYQQKSSQAPKLLFHYYDKDFNNEADTPDNFQSRRPNTSFCFLDIRSPGLGDTAMYLCATSRAQGRLSTDTQYFGPGTRLTVL.

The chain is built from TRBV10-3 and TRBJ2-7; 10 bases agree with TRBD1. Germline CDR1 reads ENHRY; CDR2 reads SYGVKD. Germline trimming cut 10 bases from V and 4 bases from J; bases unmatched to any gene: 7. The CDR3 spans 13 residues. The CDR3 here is CATGTGAWYEQYF. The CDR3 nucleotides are TGTGCCACCGGGACAGGGGCTTGGTACGAGCAGTACTTC.

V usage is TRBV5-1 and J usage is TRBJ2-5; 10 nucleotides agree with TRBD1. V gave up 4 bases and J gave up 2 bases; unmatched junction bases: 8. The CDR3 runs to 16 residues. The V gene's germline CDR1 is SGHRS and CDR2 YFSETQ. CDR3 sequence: CASSLWGTGEQETQYF. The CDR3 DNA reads TGCGCCAGCAGCCTGTGGGGGACAGGGGAACAAGAGACCCAGTACTTC.

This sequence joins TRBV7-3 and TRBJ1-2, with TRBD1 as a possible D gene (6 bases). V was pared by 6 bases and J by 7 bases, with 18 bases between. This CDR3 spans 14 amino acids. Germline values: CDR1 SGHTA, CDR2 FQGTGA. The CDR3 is CASSQGPLYGGYTF. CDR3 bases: TGTGCCAGCAGTCAGGGGCCCTTATACGGTGGCTACACCTTC.

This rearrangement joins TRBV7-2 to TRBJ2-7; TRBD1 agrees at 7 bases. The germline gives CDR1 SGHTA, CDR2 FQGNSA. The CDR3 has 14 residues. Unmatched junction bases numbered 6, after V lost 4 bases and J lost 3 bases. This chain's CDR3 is CASSYRGRVYEQYF. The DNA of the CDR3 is TGTGCCAGCAGCTACAGGGGACGAGTCTACGAGCAGTACTTC. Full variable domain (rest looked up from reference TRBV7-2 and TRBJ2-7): GAGVSQSPSNKVTEKGKDVELRCDPISGHTALYWYRQSLGQGLEFLIYFQGNSAPDKSGLPSDRFSAERTGGSVSTLTIQRTQQEDSAVYLCASSYRGRVYEQYFGPGTRLTVT.

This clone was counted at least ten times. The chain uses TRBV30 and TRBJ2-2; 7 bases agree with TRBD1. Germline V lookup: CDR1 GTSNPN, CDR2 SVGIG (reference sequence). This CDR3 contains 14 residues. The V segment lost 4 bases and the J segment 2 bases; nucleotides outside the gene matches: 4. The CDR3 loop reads CAWKQGYNTGELFF. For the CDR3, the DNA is TGTGCCTGGAAACAGGGGTATAACACCGGGGAGCTGTTTTTT. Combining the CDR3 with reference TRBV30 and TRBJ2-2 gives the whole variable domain SQTIHQWPATLVQPVGSPLSLECTVEGTSNPNLYWYRQAAGRGLQLLFYSVGIGQISSEVPQNLSASRPQDRQFILSSKKLLLSDSGFYLCAWKQGYNTGELFFGEGSRLTVL.

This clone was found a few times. CDR3 protein: CASSVSPGVDSEQFF. CDR3 nucleotides: TGTGCCAGCAGCGTATCTCCAGGGGTGGATTCTGAGCAGTTCTTC. The chain joins TRBV9 to TRBJ2-1; D is perhaps TRBD1 (6 bases). V was shortened by 1 base and J by 9 bases, with 17 bases between the two germline ends. CDR1 and CDR2 from the germline V gene are SGDLS and YYNGEE. The length of the CDR3 is 15 residues. Drawing the rest from reference TRBV9 and TRBJ2-1, the complete variable domain is DSGVTQTPKHLITATGQRVTLRCSPRSGDLSVYWYQQSLDQGLQFLIQYYNGEERAKGNILERFSAQQFPDLHSELNLSSLELGDSALYFCASSVSPGVDSEQFFGPGTRLTVL.

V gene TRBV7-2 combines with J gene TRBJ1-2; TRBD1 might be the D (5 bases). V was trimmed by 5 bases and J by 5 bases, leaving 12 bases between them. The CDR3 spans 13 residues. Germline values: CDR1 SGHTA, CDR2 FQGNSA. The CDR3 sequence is CASSPQGRYGYTF. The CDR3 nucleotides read TGTGCCAGCAGCCCCCAGGGAAGATATGGCTACACCTTC.

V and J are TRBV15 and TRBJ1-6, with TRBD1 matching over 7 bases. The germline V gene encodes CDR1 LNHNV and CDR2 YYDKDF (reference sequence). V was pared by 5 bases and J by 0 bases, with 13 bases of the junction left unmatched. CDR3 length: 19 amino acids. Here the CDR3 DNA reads TGTGCCACCAGCGGCCGGGACAGAGAGTCTAGCTCCTATAATTCACCCCTCCACTTT. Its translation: CATSGRDRESSSYNSPLHF.

The CDR3 protein is CASSQLITGELFF. In nucleotides, the CDR3 is TGTGCCAGCAGCCAACTAATCACCGGGGAGCTGTTTTTT. This sequence joins TRBV3-1 (or the pseudogene TRBV3-2) and TRBJ2-2, with D uncertain. This CDR3 has 13 amino acids. V dropped 2 bases and J dropped 4 bases, with 5 bases sitting between them. Germline CDR1 reads LGHDT; CDR2 reads YNNKEL (reference sequence).

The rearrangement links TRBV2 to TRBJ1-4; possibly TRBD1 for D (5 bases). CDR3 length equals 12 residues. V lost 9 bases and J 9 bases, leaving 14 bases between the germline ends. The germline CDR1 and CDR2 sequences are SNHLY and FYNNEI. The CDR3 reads CARRVGTQKLFF. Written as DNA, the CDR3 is TGTGCCAGGCGAGTCGGGACTCAAAAACTGTTTTTT. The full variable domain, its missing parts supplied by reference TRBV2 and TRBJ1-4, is EPEVTQTPSHQVTQMGQEVILRCVPISNHLYFYWYRQILGQKVEFLVSFYNNEISEKSEIFDDQFSVERPDGSNFTLKIRSTKLEDSAMYFCARRVGTQKLFFGSGTQLSVL.

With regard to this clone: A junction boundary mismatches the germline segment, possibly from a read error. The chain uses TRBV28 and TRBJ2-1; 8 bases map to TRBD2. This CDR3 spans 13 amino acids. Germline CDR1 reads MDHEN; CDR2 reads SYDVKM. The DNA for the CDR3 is TGTGCCAGCAGTTCGGGACTAGGGCTTGAGCGGTTCTTC. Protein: CASSSGLGLERFF.

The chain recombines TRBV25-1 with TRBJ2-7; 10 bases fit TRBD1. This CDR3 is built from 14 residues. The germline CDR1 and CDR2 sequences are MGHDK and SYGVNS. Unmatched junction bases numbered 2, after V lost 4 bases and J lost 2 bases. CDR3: CASSVGQGTYEQYF. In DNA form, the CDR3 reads TGTGCCAGCAGTGTGGGACAGGGGACCTACGAGCAGTACTTC.

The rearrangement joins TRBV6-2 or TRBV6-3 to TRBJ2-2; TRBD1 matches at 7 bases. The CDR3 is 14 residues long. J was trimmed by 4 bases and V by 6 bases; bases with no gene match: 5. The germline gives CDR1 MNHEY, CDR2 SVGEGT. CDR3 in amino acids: CASSDRERTGELFF. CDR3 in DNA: TGTGCCAGCAGCGACAGGGAGCGCACCGGGGAGCTGTTTTTT.

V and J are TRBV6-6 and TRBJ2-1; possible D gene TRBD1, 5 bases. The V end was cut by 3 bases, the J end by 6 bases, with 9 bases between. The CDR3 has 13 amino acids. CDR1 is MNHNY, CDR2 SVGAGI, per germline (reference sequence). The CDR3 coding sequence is TGTGCCAGCAGTTATGGGGCAGGCAATGAGCAGTTCTTC. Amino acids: CASSYGAGNEQFF.

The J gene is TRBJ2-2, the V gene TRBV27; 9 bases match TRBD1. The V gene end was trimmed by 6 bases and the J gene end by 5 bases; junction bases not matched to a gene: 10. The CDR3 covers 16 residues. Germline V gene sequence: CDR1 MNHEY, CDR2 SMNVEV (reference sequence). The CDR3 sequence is CASRARTGAMTGELFF. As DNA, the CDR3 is TGTGCCAGCAGGGCACGGACAGGGGCCATGACCGGGGAGCTGTTTTTT.

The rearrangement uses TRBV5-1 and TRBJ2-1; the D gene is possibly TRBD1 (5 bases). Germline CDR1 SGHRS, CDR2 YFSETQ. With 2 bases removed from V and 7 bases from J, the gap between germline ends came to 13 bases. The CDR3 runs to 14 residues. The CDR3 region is CASSLQEPRNEQFF. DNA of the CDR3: TGCGCCAGCAGCTTACAGGAACCGAGGAATGAGCAGTTCTTC.

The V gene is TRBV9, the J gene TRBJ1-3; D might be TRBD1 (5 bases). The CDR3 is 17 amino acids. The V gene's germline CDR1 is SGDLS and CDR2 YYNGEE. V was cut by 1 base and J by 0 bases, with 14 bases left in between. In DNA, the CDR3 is TGTGCCAGCAGCGTAACCGGAGGGGTCTACTCTGGAAACACCATATATTTT. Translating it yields CASSVTGGVYSGNTIYF.

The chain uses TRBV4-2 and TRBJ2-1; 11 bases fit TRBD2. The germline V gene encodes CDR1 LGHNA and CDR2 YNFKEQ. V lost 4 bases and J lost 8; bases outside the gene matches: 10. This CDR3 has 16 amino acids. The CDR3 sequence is CASSPTGTSGLYEQFF. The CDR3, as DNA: TGTGCCAGCAGCCCTACGGGGACTAGCGGACTTTATGAGCAGTTCTTC.

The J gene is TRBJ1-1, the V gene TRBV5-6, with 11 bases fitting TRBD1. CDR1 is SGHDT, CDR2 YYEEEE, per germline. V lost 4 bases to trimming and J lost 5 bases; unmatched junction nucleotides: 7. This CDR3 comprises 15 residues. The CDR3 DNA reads TGTGCCAGCAGCGGCGGACAGGGGGCAAGTACTGAAGCTTTCTTT. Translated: CASSGGQGASTEAFF. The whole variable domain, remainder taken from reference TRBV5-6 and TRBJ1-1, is DAGVTQSPTHLIKTRGQQVTLRCSPKSGHDTVSWYQQALGQGPQFIFQYYEEEERQRGNFPDRFSGHQFPNYSSELNVNALLLGDSALYLCASSGGQGASTEAFFGQGTRLTVV.

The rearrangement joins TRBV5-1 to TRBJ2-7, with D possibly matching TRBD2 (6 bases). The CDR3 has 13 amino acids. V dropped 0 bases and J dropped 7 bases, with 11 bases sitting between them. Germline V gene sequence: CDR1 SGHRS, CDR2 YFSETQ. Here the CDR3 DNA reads TGCGCCAGCAGCTTGGTCAGGCGGGAAGAGCAGTACTTC. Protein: CASSLVRREEQYF.

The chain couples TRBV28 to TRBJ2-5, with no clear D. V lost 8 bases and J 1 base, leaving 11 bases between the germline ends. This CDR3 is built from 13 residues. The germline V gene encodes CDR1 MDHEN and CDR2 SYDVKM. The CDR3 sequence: CASLGWAQETQYF. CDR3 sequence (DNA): TGTGCCAGCCTCGGCTGGGCCCAAGAGACCCAGTACTTC.